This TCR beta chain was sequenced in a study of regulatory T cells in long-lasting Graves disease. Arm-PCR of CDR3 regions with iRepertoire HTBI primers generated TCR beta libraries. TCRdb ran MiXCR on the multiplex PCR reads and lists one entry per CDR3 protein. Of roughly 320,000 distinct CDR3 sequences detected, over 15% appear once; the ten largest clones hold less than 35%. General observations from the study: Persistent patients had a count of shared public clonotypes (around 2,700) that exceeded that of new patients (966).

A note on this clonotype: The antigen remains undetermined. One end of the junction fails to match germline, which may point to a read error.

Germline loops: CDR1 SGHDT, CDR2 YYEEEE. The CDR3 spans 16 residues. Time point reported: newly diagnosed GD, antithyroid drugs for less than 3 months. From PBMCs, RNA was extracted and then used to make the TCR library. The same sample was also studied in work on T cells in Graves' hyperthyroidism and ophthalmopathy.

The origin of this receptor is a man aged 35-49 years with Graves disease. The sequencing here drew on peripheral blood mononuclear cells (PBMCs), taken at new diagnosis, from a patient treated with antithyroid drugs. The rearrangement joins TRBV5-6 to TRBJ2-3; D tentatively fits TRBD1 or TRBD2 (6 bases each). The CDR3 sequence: CVSSRRGDLGTDTQYF. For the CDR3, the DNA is TGTGTCAGCAGCCGAAGGGGGGATTTAGGCACAGATACGCAGTATTTT.